The clone carrying this T cell receptor beta chain was counted only a few times. Trimming removed 5 bases from V and 2 bases from J; junction bases left unmatched: 15. The CDR3 loop spans 17 amino acids. Germline V gives CDR1 MDHEN, CDR2 SYDVKM. The source of the sample is a study of coeliac disease. Assay used: immunoSEQ multiplex PCR; TCRdb lists only in-frame clones, some missing. The sample yields roughly 4,000 clones, approximately 63% seen once. This chain connects TRBV28 to TRBJ2-7, with 7 bases matching TRBD2. This TCR was sampled from an older man without celiac disease. What was sequenced was lymphocytes from the gut lamina propria. The CDR3 spells CASSDSGWGGPTYEQYF. For the CDR3, the DNA is TGTGCCAGCAGTGACTCGGGTTGGGGAGGGCCCACCTACGAGCAGTACTTC.